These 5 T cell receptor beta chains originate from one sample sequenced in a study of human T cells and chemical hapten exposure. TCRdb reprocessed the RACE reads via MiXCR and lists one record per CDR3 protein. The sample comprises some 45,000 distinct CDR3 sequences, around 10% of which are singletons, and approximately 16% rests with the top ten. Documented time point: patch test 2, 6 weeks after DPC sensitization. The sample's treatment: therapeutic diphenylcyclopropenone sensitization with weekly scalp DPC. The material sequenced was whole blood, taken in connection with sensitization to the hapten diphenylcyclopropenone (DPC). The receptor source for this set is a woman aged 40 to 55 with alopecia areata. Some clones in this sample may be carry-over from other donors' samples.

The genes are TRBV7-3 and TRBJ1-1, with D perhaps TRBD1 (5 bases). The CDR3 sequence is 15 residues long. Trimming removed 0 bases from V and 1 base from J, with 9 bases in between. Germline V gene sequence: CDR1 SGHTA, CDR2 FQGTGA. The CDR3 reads CASSLTAGRNTEAFF. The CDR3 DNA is TGTGCCAGCAGCTTAACGGCAGGGAGGAACACTGAAGCTTTCTTT.

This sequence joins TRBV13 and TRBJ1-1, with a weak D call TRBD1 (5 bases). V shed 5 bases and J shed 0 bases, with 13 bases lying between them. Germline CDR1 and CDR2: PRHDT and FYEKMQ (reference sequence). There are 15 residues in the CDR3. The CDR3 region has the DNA TGTGCCAGCAGCCAAGGGAGGGGTTTGAACACTGAAGCTTTCTTT. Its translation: CASSQGRGLNTEAFF.

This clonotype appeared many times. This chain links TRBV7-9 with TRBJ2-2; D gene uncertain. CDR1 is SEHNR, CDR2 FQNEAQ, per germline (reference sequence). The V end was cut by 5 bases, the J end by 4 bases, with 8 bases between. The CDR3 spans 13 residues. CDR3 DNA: TGTGCCAGCAGCGTCTTTATCACCGGGGAGCTGTTTTTT. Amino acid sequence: CASSVFITGELFF. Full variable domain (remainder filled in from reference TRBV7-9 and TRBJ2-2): DTGVSQNPRHKITKRGQNVTFRCDPISEHNRLYWYRQTLGQGPEFLTYFQNEAQLEKSRLLSDRFSAERPKGSFSTLEIQRTEQGDSAMYLCASSVFITGELFFGEGSRLTVL.

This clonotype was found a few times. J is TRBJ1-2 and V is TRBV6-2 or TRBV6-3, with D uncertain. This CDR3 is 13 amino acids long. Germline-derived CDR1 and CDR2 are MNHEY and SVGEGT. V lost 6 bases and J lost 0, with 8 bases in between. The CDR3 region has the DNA TGTGCCAGCAGAGGGTATTCTAACTATGGCTACACCTTC. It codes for CASRGYSNYGYTF.

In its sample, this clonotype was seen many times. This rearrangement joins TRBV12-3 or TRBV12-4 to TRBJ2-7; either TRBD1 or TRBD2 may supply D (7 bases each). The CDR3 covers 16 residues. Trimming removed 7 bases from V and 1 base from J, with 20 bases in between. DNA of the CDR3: TGTGCCAGCAATCACAGGGGAGGGGGAGAGTCCTACGAGCAGTACTTC. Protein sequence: CASNHRGGGESYEQYF.